This T cell receptor (beta chain) was obtained from a study of blood T cell repertoires in COVID-19. In the study overall: COVID-19 samples from acute and convalescent phases originated in the United States, Italy and Spain. Nucleic acid was either cDNA or gDNA, and it came from T cells, B-cell-depleted T cells, or PBMCs.

Under the authors' procedure: Estimates of nucleated cell counts were drawn from the amplification of reference gene primers. Some clones are missing from TCRdb's copy, which holds only in-frame ones; the method was immunoSEQ multiplex PCR. Clonal size and the V and J genes are those of that table, whereas D and trimming came from the DNA. The sample records 200,000 to 300,000 clones, around four fifths being singletons. The CDR3 length is 12 residues. Germline CDR1 and CDR2: MDHEN and SYDVKM. V was pared by 5 bases and J by 4 bases, with 8 bases between. This TCR came from a man between 60 and 70 years old with acute or convalescent COVID-19. Sequenced input: peripheral blood. V is TRBV28 and J is TRBJ1-2, with D maybe TRBD1 (6 bases). CDR3 coding DNA: TGTGCCAGCAGTACAGGGTTCTATGGCTACACCTTC. Translated, it gives CASSTGFYGYTF.